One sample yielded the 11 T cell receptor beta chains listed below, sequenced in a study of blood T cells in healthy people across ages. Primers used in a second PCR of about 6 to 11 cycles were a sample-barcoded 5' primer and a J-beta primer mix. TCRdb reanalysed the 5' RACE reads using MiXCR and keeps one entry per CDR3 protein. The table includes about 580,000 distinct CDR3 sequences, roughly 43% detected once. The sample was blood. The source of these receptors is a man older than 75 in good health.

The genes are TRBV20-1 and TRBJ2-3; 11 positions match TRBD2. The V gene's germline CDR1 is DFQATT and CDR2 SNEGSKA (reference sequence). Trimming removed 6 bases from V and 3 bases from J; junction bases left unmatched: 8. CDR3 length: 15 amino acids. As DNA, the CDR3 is TGCAGTGCACCCCTAGCGGGAGGTAGGACAGATACGCAGTATTTT. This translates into CSAPLAGGRTDTQYF.

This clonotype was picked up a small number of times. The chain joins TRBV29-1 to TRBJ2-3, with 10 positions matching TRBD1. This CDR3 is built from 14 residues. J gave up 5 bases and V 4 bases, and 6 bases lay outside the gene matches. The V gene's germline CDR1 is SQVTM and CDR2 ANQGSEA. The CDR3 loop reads CSVARQGAIDTQYF. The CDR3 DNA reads TGCAGCGTTGCCAGACAGGGGGCAATAGATACGCAGTATTTT.

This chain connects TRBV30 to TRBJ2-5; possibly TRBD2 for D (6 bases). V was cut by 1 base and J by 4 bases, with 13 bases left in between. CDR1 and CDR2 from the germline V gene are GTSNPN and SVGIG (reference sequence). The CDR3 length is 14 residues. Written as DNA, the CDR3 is TGTGCCTGGAGTGGTCCGGGGGTACGAGAGACCCAGTACTTC. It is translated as CAWSGPGVRETQYF.

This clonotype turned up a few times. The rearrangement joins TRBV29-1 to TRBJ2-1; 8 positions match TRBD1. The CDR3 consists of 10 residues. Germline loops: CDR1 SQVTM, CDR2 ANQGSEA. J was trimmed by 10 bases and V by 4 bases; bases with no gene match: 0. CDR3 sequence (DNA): TGCAGCGTTGGACAGGGGGAGCAGTTCTTC. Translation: CSVGQGEQFF.

The CDR3 DNA sequence: TGCAGTGCTAGAGATTTGGCTAGCGGGGGGGCATTGAATGAGCAGTTCTTC. This gives the protein CSARDLASGGALNEQFF. This chain joins TRBV20-1 and TRBJ2-1, with TRBD2 matching 12 bases. This CDR3 has 17 amino acids. Germline values: CDR1 DFQATT, CDR2 SNEGSKA (reference sequence). Losses at the gene ends were 0 bases for V and 7 bases for J; bases not matched to a gene: 10.

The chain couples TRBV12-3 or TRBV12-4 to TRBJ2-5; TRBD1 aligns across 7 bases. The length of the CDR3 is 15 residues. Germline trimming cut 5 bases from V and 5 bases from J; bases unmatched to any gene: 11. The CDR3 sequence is CASSPPGQLKETQYF. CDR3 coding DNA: TGTGCCAGCAGTCCGCCGGGACAGTTGAAGGAGACCCAGTACTTC.

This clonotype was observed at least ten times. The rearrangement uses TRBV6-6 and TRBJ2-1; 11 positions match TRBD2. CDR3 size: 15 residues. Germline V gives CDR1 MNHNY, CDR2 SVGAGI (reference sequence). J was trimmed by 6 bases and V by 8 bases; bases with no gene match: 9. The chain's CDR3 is CASGLAGLRSNEQFF. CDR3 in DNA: TGTGCCAGCGGACTAGCGGGCCTCAGGAGCAATGAGCAGTTCTTC.

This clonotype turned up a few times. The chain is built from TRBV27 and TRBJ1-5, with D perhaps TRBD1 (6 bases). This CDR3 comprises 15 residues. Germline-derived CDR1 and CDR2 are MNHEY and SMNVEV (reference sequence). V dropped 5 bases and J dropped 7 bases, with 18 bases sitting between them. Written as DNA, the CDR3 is TGTGCCAGCAGTCTCGGACAGCCTGGATCGCAGCCCCAGCATTTT. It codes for CASSLGQPGSQPQHF.

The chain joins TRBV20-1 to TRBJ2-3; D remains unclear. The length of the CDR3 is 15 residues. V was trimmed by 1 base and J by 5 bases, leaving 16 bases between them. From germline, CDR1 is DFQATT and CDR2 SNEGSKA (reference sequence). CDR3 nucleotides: TGCAGTGCTAGAGGTTCTAGTTGGGCCGGAGATACGCAGTATTTT. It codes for CSARGSSWAGDTQYF.

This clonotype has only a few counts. The CDR3 sequence is CASSLTEGTDTQYF. As DNA, the CDR3 is TGTGCCAGCAGCCTCACTGAAGGCACAGATACGCAGTATTTT. V is TRBV3-1 and J is TRBJ2-3; D remains ambiguous. Germline loops: CDR1 LGHDT, CDR2 YNNKEL (reference sequence). The CDR3 runs to 14 residues. Trimming took 4 bases from V and 1 from J, leaving 9 bases between them.

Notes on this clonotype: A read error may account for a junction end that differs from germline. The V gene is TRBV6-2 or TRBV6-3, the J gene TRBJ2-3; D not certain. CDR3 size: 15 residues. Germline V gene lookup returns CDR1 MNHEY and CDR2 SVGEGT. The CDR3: CAGSFRSLSTDTQYF. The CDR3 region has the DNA TGTGCCGGCAGTTTTCGCTCCCTCAGCACAGATACGCAGTATTTT.